The sequence of this T cell receptor beta chain was determined in a study of blood T cell repertoires in COVID-19 (dated by TCRdb to the early 2020s). Context from the whole study: Samples covering the acute and convalescent phases of COVID-19 were provided by collaborators in the United States, Italy and Spain. A freely available public database, intended as a resource for researchers studying the immune response to SARS-CoV-2, is where the repertoires were released. Where available, HLA class I and class II types were obtained from metadata supplied by the sample provider rather than from assay-based typing. The material from the prospective study consisted of cDNA or gDNA derived from T cells, B-cell-depleted T cells, or PBMCs. Subjects who had been exposed to COVID-19, were actively infected with it, or had recovered from it provided the deeply sampled blood TCRbeta repertoires that made up the dataset. The sample metadata nearly always contained a de-identified subject ID, COVID-19 status, age in years and sex. The samples were drawn from the first 160 participants of the ongoing ImmuneRACE study and from about 1,200 subjects provided by 6 global collaborators. Points the paper makes about the study in general: Clinical and demographic metadata were provided uncurated, with the amount varying by source and participant.

As concerns this clone: It lacks a known antigen. Base qualities are not at hand, and no much larger clone is one base apart.

One collaborating source in Seattle enrolled patients while the patients were actively infected and followed the patients over time throughout the course of disease. Collaborating institutions collected whole blood in K2EDTA tubes following their own protocols. For TCRbeta analysis, collaborator samples were shipped as frozen whole blood, as isolated PBMCs, or as DNA extracted from either sample type. The CDR3 runs 17 amino acids, cysteine and phenylalanine included. Only the CDR3 portion is preserved as DNA: 51 bases, with reading frame beginning at the first base. V lost 4 bases and J lost 0 bases; the stretch between them is 14 bases long. Taken from the germline V gene, the CDR1 and CDR2 loops are SGDLS and YYNGEE. TCRbeta CDR3 regions were amplified from genomic DNA by means of the immunoSEQ Assay, a bias-controlled multiplex PCR. As for the authors' bioinformatics: Nucleated cell counts per sample were estimated from amplification of reference gene primers within the assay. To quantify the absolute abundance of each unique TCRbeta CDR3 rearrangement, sequence reads were collapsed and filtered. For each sample, productive Simpson clonality was calculated by taking the square root of Simpson's diversity index across productive rearrangements. Imported from immuneACCESS, the table was reduced by TCRdb to in-frame sequences with V and J called. These copies leave out some clones; in studies compared against another copy, an unresolved V gene accounts for under half, and the cause of the remainder is not known. For V, J and clone size, that table is used; D and trimming come from the DNA. Here the sample has about 250,000 clones; about 83% occur a single time. Together, the top ten hold 5.5% to 6.5% of the sample.

The TCR originated in a woman at least 80 years old with COVID-19, enrolled during active disease. The V gene is TRBV9 and the J gene is TRBJ1-6; no D gene can be assigned with confidence. Source material: peripheral blood. The DNA reads TGTGCCAGCAGCCCTGCAGACATCCGCTCCTATAATTCACCCCTCCACTTT. This translates into CASSPADIRSYNSPLHF.